Below are 27 T cell receptor beta chains sequenced from a single sample in a study of radiotherapy plus CTLA-4 blockade in lung cancer. Generated by immunoSEQ multiplex PCR, the TCRdb table keeps only in-frame clones and is missing some. The sample consists of about 90,000 clones, approximately 80% of them appearing once. The sequences come from peripheral blood, collected from a patient treated with radiotherapy plus ipilimumab. The receptors stem from a human donor with non-small cell lung cancer that progressed on radiotherapy plus ipilimumab.

V gene TRBV2 combines with J gene TRBJ1-1; D gene uncertain. V shed 8 bases and J shed 4 bases, with 14 bases lying between them. Germline CDR1 and CDR2: SNHLY and FYNNEI. CDR3 length equals 13 residues. DNA of the CDR3: TGTGCCAGCGTTTTGTGGGAGAGCACTGAAGCTTTCTTT. Its protein product is CASVLWESTEAFF.

The rearrangement links TRBV30 to TRBJ2-2, with 11 bases identical to TRBD1. Germline V gene lookup returns CDR1 GTSNPN and CDR2 SVGIG (reference sequence). The CDR3 contains 14 residues. V lost 7 bases, J lost 6 bases, and 7 bases stayed unmatched. The CDR3 bases are TGTGCCTCAACCGGGACAGGGGGTTCCGGGGAGCTGTTTTTT. Its protein product is CASTGTGGSGELFF.

J is TRBJ2-1 and V is TRBV11-1; D is perhaps TRBD1 or TRBD2 (5 bases each). The CDR3 has 17 amino acids. Germline CDR1 is SGHAT and CDR2 is FQDESV (reference sequence). V lost 0 bases to trimming and J lost 4 bases, with 16 bases between them. DNA for the CDR3: TGTGCCAGCAGCTTAGCCCGCAGAGCTGGGGGTTACAATGAGCAGTTCTTC. Protein: CASSLARRAGGYNEQFF.

The J gene is TRBJ1-6, the V gene TRBV30; TRBD1 agrees at 10 bases. The CDR3 totals 15 residues. V lost 3 bases to trimming and J lost 9 bases; unmatched junction nucleotides: 8. Germline loops: CDR1 GTSNPN, CDR2 SVGIG (reference sequence). CDR3 sequence (DNA): TGTGCCTGGAGAGCCCCCGGGACAGGGGTTTCACCCCTCCACTTT. Its translation is CAWRAPGTGVSPLHF.

The chain joins TRBV4-3 to TRBJ2-5; 13 nucleotides line up with TRBD2. The DNA matches TRBJ2-7 better at its end, which makes the J call doubtful. The CDR3 is 16 amino acids. The germline V gene has CDR1 LGHNA and CDR2 YSLEER. In DNA form, the CDR3 reads TGCGCCAGCAGCCAAGGTCCCGGGACTAGCGGGATCGAGCAGTACTTC. Protein product: CASSQGPGTSGIEQYF.

This chain connects TRBV5-4 to TRBJ2-2, with D maybe TRBD2 (5 bases). Between the trimmed V and J ends, which lost 4 bases and 0 bases, there was a span of 13 bases. This CDR3 spans 16 amino acids. Germline assignment: CDR1 SGHNT and CDR2 YYREEE (reference sequence). This chain's CDR3 is CASSNNPDSNTGELFF. The CDR3, as DNA: TGTGCCAGCAGCAACAACCCGGACTCGAACACCGGGGAGCTGTTTTTT.

This chain joins TRBV28 and TRBJ1-1, with D possibly TRBD1 on 5 matching bases. Germline assignment: CDR1 MDHEN and CDR2 SYDVKM. This CDR3 has 15 amino acids. V shed 3 bases and J shed 1 base, with 12 bases lying between them. The chain's CDR3 is CASSFGGDPNTEAFF. In DNA form, the CDR3 reads TGTGCCAGCAGTTTTGGAGGGGACCCGAACACTGAAGCTTTCTTT.

J is TRBJ1-4 and V is TRBV30; D unresolved. This CDR3 is built from 15 residues. Germline-derived CDR1 and CDR2 are GTSNPN and SVGIG (reference sequence). V was shortened by 0 bases and J by 4 bases, with 12 bases between the two germline ends. In DNA form, the CDR3 reads TGTGCCTGGAGTGTACGGTGGATTGGTAATGAAAAACTGTTTTTT. It specifies CAWSVRWIGNEKLFF.

This clone is medium-sized. This chain uses TRBV18 with TRBJ1-2; D perhaps matches TRBD1 (5 bases). Trimming stripped 4 bases from V and 9 bases from J, with 15 bases between. CDR3 size: 13 residues. Germline values: CDR1 KGHSH, CDR2 LQKENI. The CDR3 coding sequence is TGTGCCAGCTCACGGGAGGCGGGGGAGCGCTACACCTTC. Translation gives CASSREAGERYTF.

This clone was seen a few times. The chain carries TRBV19 and TRBJ1-5, with D possibly being TRBD1 (5 bases). The V end lost 8 bases, the J end lost 3 bases, and 20 bases lay between the germline ends. Germline CDR1 LNHDA, CDR2 SQIVND (reference sequence). The CDR3 extends over 16 amino acids. DNA of the CDR3: TGTGCCAGTTTAGATAACGCCCGGGGGTTCAATCAGCCCCAGCATTTT. It encodes CASLDNARGFNQPQHF.

The CDR3 spells CASSSHRATNYGYTF. CDR3 bases: TGTGCCAGCAGCTCACACAGGGCGACTAACTATGGCTACACCTTC. The chain links TRBV7-9 to TRBJ1-2, with a possible D match to TRBD1 (6 bases). The CDR3 consists of 15 residues. The germline V and J ends were trimmed by 4 bases and 0 bases, with 12 bases remaining between them. Germline V CDR1 and CDR2: SEHNR, FQNEAQ (reference sequence).

This rearrangement joins TRBV7-9 to TRBJ2-5, with D maybe TRBD2 (5 bases). Trimming shortened V by 2 bases and J by 4 bases, and 20 bases separated the two germline ends. The CDR3 totals 17 residues. The germline CDR1 and CDR2 sequences are SEHNR and FQNEAQ (reference sequence). DNA for the CDR3: TGTGCCAGCAGCTTACGCCGGGAAACGGTCGCCCCAGAGACCCAGTACTTC. Encoded protein: CASSLRRETVAPETQYF.

The CDR3 DNA is TGCGCCAGCAGTGAAATGGACAGGCCGTATGGCTACACCTTC. This encodes CASSEMDRPYGYTF. J is TRBJ1-2 and V is TRBV10-2; TRBD1 agrees at 7 bases. Trimming cost V 3 bases and J 5 bases; bases outside gene matches: 6. CDR3 length: 14 residues. Looked up from germline, CDR1 is WSHSY and CDR2 is SAAADI.

The chain combines TRBV7-3 with TRBJ2-2, with D possibly being TRBD2 (5 bases). V gave up 8 bases and J gave up 4 bases, with 5 bases separating them. CDR1 SGHTA and CDR2 FQGTGA come from the germline V gene. This CDR3 is built from 11 residues. This CDR3 is CASGGTGELFF. CDR3 coding DNA: TGTGCCAGCGGAGGCACCGGGGAGCTGTTTTTT.

The chain links TRBV10-3 to TRBJ2-7, with 9 bases lining up with TRBD1. The CDR3 spans 15 residues. V dropped 8 bases and J dropped 1; count of bases not matched to a gene: 9. Looked up from germline, CDR1 is ENHRY and CDR2 is SYGVKD. The chain's CDR3 is CAISFLQGASYEQYF. CDR3 in DNA: TGTGCCATCTCGTTCCTACAGGGGGCGTCCTACGAGCAGTACTTC.

The rearrangement joins TRBV6-1 to TRBJ1-2; 9 bases are a match to TRBD1. With 4 bases clipped from V and 8 bases from J, the junction kept 5 bases outside the gene matches. The CDR3 has 13 residues. Per germline, CDR1 MNHNS and CDR2 SASEGT. The CDR3 is CASSAGTGYGYTF. The CDR3 DNA reads as TGTGCCAGCAGTGCCGGGACAGGGTACGGCTACACCTTC.

The chain links TRBV9 to TRBJ1-1; a possible D gene is TRBD1 (5 bases). The CDR3 consists of 13 residues. The germline gives CDR1 SGDLS, CDR2 YYNGEE. Trimming removed 0 bases from V and 7 bases from J, with 10 bases in between. The CDR3: CASSVEHRGEAFF. The CDR3 DNA reads TGTGCCAGCAGCGTAGAGCATAGGGGTGAAGCTTTCTTT.

The rearrangement uses TRBV5-5 and TRBJ2-7; D remains unclear. The CDR3 is 14 residues long. Trimming pared 1 base from V and 0 bases from J, leaving 8 bases between. Per germline, CDR1 SGHKS and CDR2 YYEKEE (reference sequence). The CDR3 nucleotides read TGTGCCAGCAGCTTGCCGACATTCTCCTACGAGCAGTACTTC. It specifies CASSLPTFSYEQYF.

This chain uses TRBV5-4 with TRBJ2-5; 8 nucleotides agree with TRBD2. V lost 4 bases to trimming and J lost 3 bases; unmatched junction nucleotides: 11. CDR3 length equals 16 residues. Germline lookup yields CDR1 SGHNT and CDR2 YYREEE (reference sequence). In DNA, the CDR3 is TGTGCCAGCAGCCGCAGCGGGAGTGCAGCAAAAGAGACCCAGTACTTC. Encoded protein: CASSRSGSAAKETQYF. The complete variable domain, with remaining parts taken from reference TRBV5-4 and TRBJ2-5, reads ETGVTQSPTHLIKTRGQQVTLRCSSQSGHNTVSWYQQALGQGPQFIFQYYREEENGRGNFPPRFSGLQFPNYSSELNVNALELDDSALYLCASSRSGSAAKETQYFGPGTRLLVL.

The genes are TRBV19 and TRBJ2-7; 7 bases align to TRBD1. Looked up from germline, CDR1 is LNHDA and CDR2 is SQIVND (reference sequence). CDR3 size: 13 residues. The V and J ends lost 6 bases and 4 bases, in that order; junction bases with no gene match: 6. The CDR3 is CASRGDREYEQYF. The CDR3 nucleotides read TGTGCCAGTAGGGGCGACAGGGAGTACGAGCAGTACTTC.

The rearrangement links TRBV7-8 to TRBJ2-1; D ambiguous. Germline V lookup: CDR1 SGHVS, CDR2 FQNEAQ. V was cut by 5 bases and J by 9 bases, with 14 bases left in between. The CDR3 has 13 amino acids. The CDR3 reads CASSRALFGEQFF. The CDR3 DNA is TGTGCCAGCAGCCGCGCTCTGTTTGGTGAGCAGTTCTTC.

V gene TRBV5-1 combines with J gene TRBJ1-1; D perhaps matches TRBD1 (5 bases). Trimming stripped 4 bases from V and 3 bases from J, with 22 bases between. This CDR3 region has 17 residues. From germline, CDR1 is SGHRS and CDR2 YFSETQ. This chain's CDR3 is CASSRSRNAGFYTEAFF. CDR3 DNA: TGCGCCAGCAGCCGATCACGTAACGCAGGGTTTTACACTGAAGCTTTCTTT.

V usage is TRBV5-6 and J usage is TRBJ1-3; D gene unclear. Germline V gives CDR1 SGHDT, CDR2 YYEEEE. The V and J ends lost 4 bases and 0 bases respectively, with 14 bases between them. The CDR3 extends over 16 amino acids. As DNA, the CDR3 is TGTGCCAGCAGCACTTTAGGAATAAGCTCTGGAAACACCATATATTTT. Translating it yields CASSTLGISSGNTIYF.

The sample holds one count of this clone. This chain uses TRBV7-2 with TRBJ1-2; 8 positions agree with TRBD1. This CDR3 is built from 13 residues. Germline trimming cut 8 bases from V and 4 bases from J; bases unmatched to any gene: 6. Germline assignment: CDR1 SGHTA and CDR2 FQGNSA. The CDR3 reads CASRRTGTYGYTF. As DNA, the CDR3 is TGTGCCAGCCGCCGGACAGGGACCTATGGCTACACCTTC.

The chain employs TRBV4-1 and TRBJ2-7; possibly TRBD1 or TRBD2 for D (6 bases each). Per the germline V gene, CDR1 is MGHRA and CDR2 is YSYEKL. With 1 base removed from V and 5 bases from J, the gap between germline ends came to 12 bases. The CDR3 sequence is 14 residues long. The CDR3 region is CASSQGGGRDEQYF. In nucleotides, the CDR3 is TGCGCCAGCAGCCAAGGAGGGGGGCGCGACGAGCAGTACTTC.

This clone has a handful of counts. This chain uses TRBV20-1 with TRBJ2-7; no clear D. The germline CDR1 and CDR2 sequences are DFQATT and SNEGSKA (reference sequence). V was clipped by 6 bases and J by 0 bases, with 6 bases between them. The CDR3 runs to 11 residues. CDR3 region: CSARSSYEQYF. The CDR3, as DNA: TGCAGTGCACGGAGCTCCTACGAGCAGTACTTC.

V usage is TRBV18 and J usage is TRBJ1-2, with TRBD1 matching over 7 bases. Germline lookup yields CDR1 KGHSH and CDR2 LQKENI. Germline trimming cut 3 bases from V and 6 bases from J; bases unmatched to any gene: 13. This CDR3 region has 16 residues. Here the CDR3 DNA reads TGTGCCAGCTCACCCCGCCCCTCGGGCAGGGGGAATGGCTACACCTTC. This codes for CASSPRPSGRGNGYTF. The full variable domain, rest sourced from reference TRBV18 and TRBJ1-2, is NAGVMQNPRHLVRRRGQEARLRCSPMKGHSHVYWYRQLPEEGLKFMVYLQKENIIDESGMPKERFSAEFPKEGPSILRIQQVVRGDSAAYFCASSPRPSGRGNGYTFGSGTRLTVV.